The source of this T cell receptor (beta chain) is a study of T-cell reconstitution after alpha-beta-depleted transplantation in children. Whole-study results and caveats: Certain patients had high TCRbeta diversity at day 60, and it came from recipient T cells and thymic progenitors that survived. Newly generated T cells supplied most T-cell counts and diversity one year post-transplant. About two months after transplant, alpha-beta T cells reportedly came from several hundred expanded graft clones.

There are 17 residues in the CDR3. Germline-derived CDR1 and CDR2 are LNHNV and YYDKDF (reference sequence). Between the trimmed V and J ends, which lost 0 bases and 5 bases, there was a span of 19 bases. Preparing the TCRbeta library involved the use of unique molecular identifiers. TCRdb re-called the PCR reads with MiXCR, one entry per CDR3 protein. The sample holds about 900,000 distinct CDR3 sequences; about 30% are singletons and the top ten take around 30%. As to this clonotype: Its target is unknown.

The source is a boy under two years old who had a stem cell transplant for SCID, so the T cells may come from the graft donor. The V call is TRBV15, the J call TRBJ1-2, with D hard to call. This specimen was PBMCs, mostly from graft donor cells, taken 360 days after TCRalphabeta/CD19-depleted stem cell transplant. This CDR3 reads CATSRDRAGSGLYGYTF. The CDR3 bases are TGTGCCACCAGCAGAGATAGGGCAGGTAGTGGTCTATATGGCTACACCTTC.